These 23 T cell receptor beta chains share one sample of origin, sequenced in a study of shared clonotypes between healthy human individuals. Naive-designated CD8 cells lacked CD45RO, were positively enriched for CCR7, and omitted terminally differentiated effector memory CD45RA+ cells. Sequencing used immunoSEQ multiplex PCR; TCRdb keeps in-frame clones, though not all of them. Among over 2,000,000 clones listed, around 95% were seen once. What was sequenced was naive CD8+ T cells from PBMCs. Receptors were obtained from a man younger than 30 in good health. Some clones in this sample may be carry-over from other donors' samples.

This CDR3 reads CASSSTGGSYEQYF. CDR3 sequence (DNA): TGTGCCAGCAGCTCGACAGGGGGCTCCTACGAGCAGTACTTC. The chain recombines TRBV7-8 with TRBJ2-7; 9 bases line up with TRBD1. V shed 4 bases and J 0 bases; nucleotides not matched to a gene: 1. CDR3 length: 14 residues. Germline loops: CDR1 SGHVS, CDR2 FQNEAQ.

This clone was seen once. V and J are TRBV5-5 and TRBJ2-7; a weak D match, TRBD2 (6 bases). The CDR3 loop spans 16 amino acids. Trimming left V 2 bases short and J 2 bases short, with 17 bases between. The germline V gene has CDR1 SGHKS and CDR2 YYEKEE (reference sequence). The chain's CDR3 is CASSFAASARTYEQYF. The CDR3, as DNA: TGTGCCAGCAGCTTTGCGGCTAGCGCACGAACCTACGAGCAGTACTTC. Full variable domain (missing parts from reference TRBV5-5 and TRBJ2-7): DAGVTQSPTHLIKTRGQQVTLRCSPISGHKSVSWYQQVLGQGPQFIFQYYEKEERGRGNFPDRFSARQFPNYSSELNVNALLLGDSALYLCASSFAASARTYEQYFGPGTRLTVT.

The chain recombines TRBV5-6 with TRBJ2-1, with 7 bases matching TRBD1. The CDR3 runs to 17 residues. Germline trimming cut 6 bases from V and 0 bases from J; bases unmatched to any gene: 12. Germline V gene lookup returns CDR1 SGHDT and CDR2 YYEEEE. The CDR3 is CASIARYRDSSYNEQFF. Here the CDR3 DNA reads TGTGCCAGCATCGCACGTTATAGGGACAGCTCCTACAATGAGCAGTTCTTC. Variable domain in full (rest from reference TRBV5-6 and TRBJ2-1): DAGVTQSPTHLIKTRGQQVTLRCSPKSGHDTVSWYQQALGQGPQFIFQYYEEEERQRGNFPDRFSGHQFPNYSSELNVNALLLGDSALYLCASIARYRDSSYNEQFFGPGTRLTVL.

The chain combines TRBV6-1 with TRBJ1-1; 8 nucleotides agree with TRBD1. The germline gives CDR1 MNHNS, CDR2 SASEGT. J gave up 3 bases and V 6 bases, and 6 bases lay outside the gene matches. The CDR3 contains 14 residues. The CDR3 sequence: CASREGTGDTEAFF. The DNA for the CDR3 is TGTGCCAGCAGGGAGGGGACAGGAGACACTGAAGCTTTCTTT.

This clone showed up just once. V gene TRBV29-1 combines with J gene TRBJ2-1, with 11 nucleotides matching TRBD2. From germline, CDR1 is SQVTM and CDR2 ANQGSEA. V dropped 6 bases and J dropped 14; count of bases not matched to a gene: 6. This CDR3 has 11 amino acids. Here the CDR3 DNA reads TGCAGCGTGAGACTAGCGGGAAATGAGTTCTTC. This gives the protein CSVRLAGNEFF.

The chain carries TRBV9 and TRBJ2-7, with a possible D match to TRBD1 (7 bases). V lost 5 bases and J 2 bases, leaving 11 bases between the germline ends. Germline V gives CDR1 SGDLS, CDR2 YYNGEE. The CDR3 extends over 13 amino acids. For the CDR3, the DNA is TGTGCCAGCAGGGGGGGACAGACCTACGAGCAGTACTTC. It yields the protein CASRGGQTYEQYF.

This rearrangement joins TRBV7-9 to TRBJ2-1; D might be TRBD2 (5 bases). The CDR3 length is 15 residues. V dropped 5 bases and J dropped 0 bases, with 11 bases sitting between them. Germline lookup yields CDR1 SEHNR and CDR2 FQNEAQ (reference sequence). The CDR3 DNA reads as TGTGCCAGCAGCCGGACTTTCCGCTCCTACAATGAGCAGTTCTTC. It codes for CASSRTFRSYNEQFF.

This clone was seen once. The CDR3: CAISDWGEQFF. CDR3 nucleotides: TGTGCCATCAGTGATTGGGGGGAGCAGTTCTTC. The chain links TRBV10-3 to TRBJ2-1, with D perhaps given as TRBD1 or TRBD2 (5 bases each). V lost 3 bases to trimming and J lost 10 bases, with 7 bases between them. The CDR3 has 11 amino acids. Germline V gives CDR1 ENHRY, CDR2 SYGVKD.

This chain connects TRBV29-1 to TRBJ2-3, with D tentatively TRBD1 (6 bases). V dropped 6 bases and J dropped 2 bases, with 12 bases sitting between them. Germline values: CDR1 SQVTM, CDR2 ANQGSEA. The CDR3 consists of 13 residues. CDR3 amino acids: CSVVTGITDTQYF. For the CDR3, the DNA is TGCAGCGTCGTTACAGGGATCACAGATACGCAGTATTTT.

Comment on this clone: A junction boundary mismatches the germline segment, possibly from a read error. The DNA for the CDR3 is TGTGCCAGCACTTTAGGACGGTCCTACAATGAGCAGTTCTTC. This translates into CASTLGRSYNEQFF. The gene calls are TRBV27 and TRBJ2-1; no reliable D call. Germline loops: CDR1 MNHEY, CDR2 SMNVEV (reference sequence). The CDR3 length is 14 residues.

The V call is TRBV19, the J call TRBJ2-7; the D gene is possibly TRBD2 (5 bases). Trimming left V 11 bases short and J 3 bases short, with 14 bases between. Germline-derived CDR1 and CDR2 are LNHDA and SQIVND (reference sequence). CDR3 length: 12 amino acids. The CDR3 loop reads CAAGGGLYEQYF. In DNA form, the CDR3 reads TGTGCCGCCGGAGGAGGCCTCTACGAGCAGTACTTC.

The chain has TRBV11-2 and TRBJ1-1, with a weak D call TRBD1 (5 bases). V lost 4 bases, J lost 5 bases, and 17 bases lay in between. The CDR3 consists of 15 residues. The germline V gene has CDR1 SGHAT and CDR2 FQNNGV. CDR3 loop: CASSSGRRGRTEAFF. CDR3 bases: TGTGCCAGCAGCTCCGGTCGGAGGGGAAGGACTGAAGCTTTCTTT.

The gene calls are TRBV28 and TRBJ1-6, with D possibly being TRBD1 (6 bases). Trimming pared 3 bases from V and 7 bases from J, leaving 10 bases between. CDR1 is MDHEN, CDR2 SYDVKM, per germline. This CDR3 comprises 14 residues. CDR3: CASSFGGTNSPLHF. Here the CDR3 DNA reads TGTGCCAGCAGTTTTGGGGGCACGAATTCACCCCTCCACTTT.

The gene calls are TRBV18 and TRBJ1-5; D possibly corresponds to TRBD1 (5 bases). Germline V gives CDR1 KGHSH, CDR2 LQKENI. Trimming stripped 8 bases from V and 1 base from J, with 21 bases between. The CDR3 spans 17 residues. The CDR3 loop reads CASPTGTEHTSNQPQHF. In DNA form, the CDR3 reads TGTGCCAGCCCTACCGGGACGGAACACACAAGCAATCAGCCCCAGCATTTT. The full variable domain, its missing parts supplied by reference TRBV18 and TRBJ1-5, is NAGVMQNPRHLVRRRGQEARLRCSPMKGHSHVYWYRQLPEEGLKFMVYLQKENIIDESGMPKERFSAEFPKEGPSILRIQQVVRGDSAAYFCASPTGTEHTSNQPQHFGDGTRLSIL.

This clone has only one observation. The V call is TRBV9, the J call TRBJ2-3, with 7 nucleotides matching TRBD2. V lost 0 bases, J lost 0 bases, and 7 bases stayed unmatched. Per the germline V gene, CDR1 is SGDLS and CDR2 is YYNGEE. The CDR3 is 17 residues long. The CDR3 loop reads CASSVVSAGHSTDTQYF. The CDR3 bases are TGTGCCAGCAGCGTAGTTTCAGCGGGGCATAGCACAGATACGCAGTATTTT.

This sequence joins TRBV5-1 and TRBJ2-7; D not resolved. Germline V gene sequence: CDR1 SGHRS, CDR2 YFSETQ. The CDR3 runs 15 residues. V was clipped by 3 bases and J by 4 bases, with 17 bases between them. The CDR3 loop reads CASSWAGSEAYEQYF. CDR3 nucleotide sequence: TGCGCCAGCAGCTGGGCCGGCAGTGAGGCTTACGAGCAGTACTTC.

Comments on this clone: The identical CDR3 is also encoded by other nucleotide sequences in the sample. The rearrangement uses TRBV6-5 and TRBJ2-7; weak D call: TRBD1 (6 bases). V lost 6 bases and J 3 bases, leaving 6 bases between the germline ends. This CDR3 comprises 11 residues. The germline V gene encodes CDR1 MNHEY and CDR2 SVGAGI. CDR3 DNA sequence: TGTGCCAGCAGGGACAGCTACGAGCAGTACTTC. This translates into CASRDSYEQYF.

This clone was seen a single time. This chain links TRBV11-2 with TRBJ1-3; D possibly corresponds to TRBD1 (6 bases). The CDR3 is 13 amino acids. V was shortened by 5 bases and J by 8 bases, with 13 bases between the two germline ends. Per the germline V gene, CDR1 is SGHAT and CDR2 is FQNNGV. The CDR3 region has the DNA TGTGCCAGCAGCACCACAGGGCGGGACACCATATATTTT. Amino acids: CASSTTGRDTIYF. Full variable domain (missing parts from reference TRBV11-2 and TRBJ1-3): EAGVAQSPRYKIIEKRQSVAFWCNPISGHATLYWYQQILGQGPKLLIQFQNNGVVDDSQLPKDRFSAERLKGVDSTLKIQPAKLEDSAVYLCASSTTGRDTIYFGEGSWLTVV.

CDR3 sequence reads: CASSIMSGADQPQHF. Written as DNA, the CDR3 is TGTGCCAGTAGTATTATGTCGGGGGCTGATCAGCCCCAGCATTTT. V and J are TRBV19 and TRBJ1-5; a possible D gene is TRBD1 (6 bases). Germline V lookup: CDR1 LNHDA, CDR2 SQIVND (reference sequence). Between the trimmed V and J ends, which lost 3 bases and 5 bases, there was a span of 14 bases. This CDR3 has 15 residues. Full variable domain (rest looked up from reference TRBV19 and TRBJ1-5): DGGITQSPKYLFRKEGQNVTLSCEQNLNHDAMYWYRQDPGQGLRLIYYSQIVNDFQKGDIAEGYSVSREKKESFPLTVTSAQKNPTAFYLCASSIMSGADQPQHFGDGTRLSIL.

The rearrangement links TRBV5-1 to TRBJ1-1; a possible D gene is TRBD1 (6 bases). Germline-derived CDR1 and CDR2 are SGHRS and YFSETQ. This CDR3 has 14 residues. V lost 5 bases and J lost 0, with 11 bases in between. The DNA of the CDR3 is TGCGCCAGCAGTTCGGGGGCTCTGAACACTGAAGCTTTCTTT. Translated, it gives CASSSGALNTEAFF.

The rearrangement joins TRBV6-6 to TRBJ2-7; 7 bases are shared with TRBD1. Germline CDR1 and CDR2: MNHNY and SVGAGI (reference sequence). This CDR3 region has 14 residues. V trimming: 5 bases; J trimming: 0 bases; junction bases outside the gene matches: 4. The CDR3 nucleotides are TGTGCCAGCAGTGCGACAGGGAGCTCCTACGAGCAGTACTTC. Protein: CASSATGSSYEQYF.

The rearrangement links TRBV19 to TRBJ1-1; 8 bases match TRBD1. With V trimmed by 3 bases and J by 2 bases, 11 bases remained unmatched. CDR1 is LNHDA, CDR2 SQIVND, per germline (reference sequence). The CDR3 extends over 17 amino acids. CDR3 residues: CASSIAGQGDINTEAFF. CDR3 DNA: TGTGCCAGTAGTATCGCCGGACAGGGCGACATAAACACTGAAGCTTTCTTT.

This clone was detected a few times. V is TRBV30 and J is TRBJ1-1; possible D gene TRBD1, 6 bases. V was cut by 4 bases and J by 5 bases, with 14 bases left in between. This CDR3 spans 13 amino acids. The germline gives CDR1 GTSNPN, CDR2 SVGIG (reference sequence). The DNA of the CDR3 is TGTGCCTGGACCCTAGACAGGACGACTGAAGCTTTCTTT. Translating gives CAWTLDRTTEAFF. The whole variable domain, remainder taken from reference TRBV30 and TRBJ1-1, is SQTIHQWPATLVQPVGSPLSLECTVEGTSNPNLYWYRQAAGRGLQLLFYSVGIGQISSEVPQNLSASRPQDRQFILSSKKLLLSDSGFYLCAWTLDRTTEAFFGQGTRLTVV.